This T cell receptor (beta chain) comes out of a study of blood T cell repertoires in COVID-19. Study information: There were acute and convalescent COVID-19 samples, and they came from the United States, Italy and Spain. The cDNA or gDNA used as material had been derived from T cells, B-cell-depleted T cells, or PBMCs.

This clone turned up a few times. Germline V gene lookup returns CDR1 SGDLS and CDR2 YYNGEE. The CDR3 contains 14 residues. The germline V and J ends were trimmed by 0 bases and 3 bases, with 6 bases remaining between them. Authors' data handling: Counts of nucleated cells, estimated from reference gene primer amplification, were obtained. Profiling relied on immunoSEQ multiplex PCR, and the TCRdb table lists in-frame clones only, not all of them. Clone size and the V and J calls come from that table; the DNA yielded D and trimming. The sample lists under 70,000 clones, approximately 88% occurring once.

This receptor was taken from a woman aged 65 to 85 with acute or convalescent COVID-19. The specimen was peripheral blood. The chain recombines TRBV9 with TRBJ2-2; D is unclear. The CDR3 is CASSVGPDTGELFF. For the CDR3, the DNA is TGTGCCAGCAGCGTAGGTCCCGACACCGGGGAGCTGTTTTTT.